The 5 T cell receptor beta chains presented below share a single source sample, sequenced in a study of blood T cell repertoires in COVID-19. Profiled with immunoSEQ multiplex PCR; TCRdb holds only in-frame clones, not every one. The profile covers 45,000 to 65,000 clones, with just under 85% appearing a single time and roughly 4% taken by the ten largest. The sequenced sample consisted of peripheral blood. The receptors shown here come from a man aged 55 to 69 with acute or convalescent COVID-19.

The gene calls are TRBV27 and TRBJ2-3; 9 positions match TRBD1. V lost 4 bases and J lost 1; bases outside the gene matches: 6. CDR1 and CDR2 (germline): MNHEY, SMNVEV (reference sequence). This CDR3 has 16 residues. CDR3 nucleotide sequence: TGTGCCAGCAGTTACTGGACAGGGGCGGGCACAGATACGCAGTATTTT. Residues: CASSYWTGAGTDTQYF.

The V call is TRBV5-5, the J call TRBJ2-1, with TRBD1 matching over 7 bases. The germline CDR1 and CDR2 sequences are SGHKS and YYEKEE (reference sequence). The CDR3 runs 16 residues. V lost 3 bases, J lost 5 bases, and 11 bases stayed unmatched. The CDR3 sequence: CASSSSDREGDNEQFF. DNA for the CDR3: TGTGCCAGCAGCTCCTCAGACAGGGAAGGCGACAATGAGCAGTTCTTC.

This CDR3 is CATSDPRGREGTDTQYF. Written as DNA, the CDR3 is TGTGCCACCAGTGATCCTCGAGGCAGGGAAGGCACAGATACGCAGTATTTT. The rearrangement links TRBV24-1 to TRBJ2-3; a possible D gene is TRBD1 (5 bases). Germline V lookup: CDR1 KGHDR, CDR2 SFDVKD. V was clipped by 3 bases and J by 1 base, with 16 bases between them. The length of the CDR3 is 17 residues.

This clone occurred a few times. The chain joins TRBV18 to TRBJ1-5; a possible D gene is TRBD1 (6 bases). V gave up 3 bases and J gave up 5 bases, with 8 bases separating them. Germline V gene lookup returns CDR1 KGHSH and CDR2 LQKENI. CDR3 length equals 13 residues. The CDR3 DNA sequence: TGTGCCAGCTCACCGGGGGCAGATCAGCCCCAGCATTTT. Translation: CASSPGADQPQHF.

The rearrangement links TRBV7-9 to TRBJ1-1; D not certain. Trimming removed 1 base from V and 5 bases from J, with 8 bases in between. The germline V gene has CDR1 SEHNR and CDR2 FQNEAQ (reference sequence). This CDR3 is built from 13 residues. The DNA of the CDR3 is TGTGCCAGCAGCTTAGAATCGGGGACTGAAGCTTTCTTT. It codes for CASSLESGTEAFF.